These 5 T cell receptor beta chains share one sample of origin, sequenced in a study of tumor-infiltrating lymphocytes in primary liver carcinoma. Reverse transcription of roughly 480 ng total RNA with a constant-region primer produced TCR beta cDNA. Library construction for TCR beta comprised three nested multiplex PCR rounds performed with slightly modified ARM-PCR. Researchers ran the first two PCR rounds for approximately 10 cycles each with TRBV1-TRBV30 forward primers and a C-beta reverse primer. TCRdb itself ran the multiplex PCR reads through MiXCR, one entry per CDR3 protein. Of 99,000 or so distinct CDR3 sequences in the sample, around two thirds are singletons; the top ten hold over 9.5%. Taking about 18-31 mg of unsorted bulk tissue, the authors co-extracted RNA and DNA. The specimen was liver tumor tissue from sampling region 5. As for subset: tumor region T5, tumor centre. These receptors were taken from a woman aged 55-69 years with primary liver carcinoma and hepatitis B virus infection.

Points on this clonotype: One junction end does not reproduce the germline sequence, and a read error may be involved. The chain carries TRBV29-1 and TRBJ2-3; 9 bases are a match to TRBD2. This CDR3 contains 12 residues. Germline loops: CDR1 SQVTM, CDR2 ANQGSEA. The CDR3 protein is CSVTTAGGTQYF. The DNA of the CDR3 is TGTAGCGTGACGACAGCGGGAGGTACGCAGTATTTT.

Details on this clonotype: Given the absence of the conserved phenylalanine or tryptophan at the CDR3 end, a read error is likely. V gene TRBV11-3 combines with J gene TRBJ2-1, with 11 bases fitting TRBD2. This CDR3 is built from 16 residues. Germline CDR1 is SGHNT and CDR2 is YENEEA. CDR3 nucleotide sequence: TGTGCCGGCAGCTTAGAGCGGCTAGCGGGAGGTGGTGGGCAGTTCCTC. It yields the protein CAGSLERLAGGGGQFL.

This sequence joins TRBV10-3 and TRBJ2-5; 9 bases align to TRBD1. This CDR3 spans 14 amino acids. J lost 1 base, V lost 6 bases, and 3 bases had no gene match. CDR1 is ENHRY and CDR2 is SYGVKD in the germline V gene. CDR3 DNA sequence: TGTGCCATCAGAACAGGGGGCGGCCAAGAGACCCAGTACTTC. It yields the protein CAIRTGGGQETQYF.

This clonotype was seen only a few times. This chain joins TRBV19 and TRBJ1-1, with D possibly being TRBD1 (5 bases). Trimming removed 5 bases at V and 0 bases at J, with 13 bases between. Germline-derived CDR1 and CDR2 are LNHDA and SQIVND (reference sequence). CDR3 size: 15 residues. The CDR3 DNA follows: TGTGCCAGTAGTTCTCGGGACTTCTTGAACACTGAAGCTTTCTTT. This codes for CASSSRDFLNTEAFF.

A word on this clonotype: A read error is likely, as this CDR3 ends without the conserved phenylalanine or tryptophan. The limits of the CDR3 on the DNA are not certain, so only TCRdb's listed CDR3 is given. This chain joins TRBV11-3 and TRBJ2-1. A total of 12 residues make up the CDR3, ends included. Germline V gene lookup returns CDR1 SGHNT and CDR2 YENEEA. CDR3 residues: CASSLNANGEFL.